The 25 T cell receptor beta chains given below trace back to one sample, sequenced in a study of breast tumors, draining lymph nodes, adjacent tissues. The lymph nodes were axillary draining lymph nodes from breast cancer patients. TCRdb re-analysed the multiplex PCR reads in MiXCR, keeping a single row per CDR3 protein. This table holds approximately 300,000 distinct CDR3 sequences, 30% to 35% found once. The sequenced sample was axillary lymph node tissue. These TCRs come from a female donor with breast cancer. Some clones in this sample may be carry-over from other donors' samples.

In this sample, this clonotype turned up many times. The rearrangement joins TRBV20-1 to TRBJ1-5; TRBD1 is a possible D gene (6 bases). Trimming removed 3 bases from V and 9 bases from J, with 15 bases in between. Germline CDR1 and CDR2: DFQATT and SNEGSKA (reference sequence). The CDR3 covers 13 residues. CDR3 DNA sequence: TGCAGTGCTAGTCTCGCAGGGGAGACGCCCCAGCATTTT. Translating it yields CSASLAGETPQHF.

This clonotype was detected a few times. The CDR3 DNA sequence: TGTGCCAGCGGGATCCGGCCGAGCTACGAGCAGTACTTC. This translates into CASGIRPSYEQYF. The chain has TRBV27 and TRBJ2-7; D unclear. This CDR3 has 13 amino acids. The V end was cut by 8 bases, the J end by 3 bases, with 14 bases between. CDR1 is MNHEY and CDR2 is SMNVEV in the germline V gene (reference sequence).

This clonotype was counted many times. V usage is TRBV9 and J usage is TRBJ2-7; TRBD2 aligns across 8 bases. Per germline, CDR1 SGDLS and CDR2 YYNGEE. V shed 0 bases and J 3 bases; nucleotides not matched to a gene: 5. The CDR3 contains 15 residues. The CDR3 loop is CASSVGTSTGYEQYF. The DNA of the CDR3 is TGTGCCAGCAGCGTAGGGACTAGCACGGGCTACGAGCAGTACTTC.

Worth noting for this clonotype: A clone one base away is much larger, so this may be a read error. The chain couples TRBV20-1 to TRBJ1-5; TRBD1 agrees at 7 bases. Per the germline V gene, CDR1 is DFQATT and CDR2 is SNEGSKA (reference sequence). This CDR3 contains 16 residues. With 5 bases clipped from V and 0 bases from J, the junction kept 10 bases outside the gene matches. The CDR3 DNA is TGCAGTGCTGGAAGGACAGGATATAATAGCAATCAGCCCCAGCATTTT. Protein: CSAGRTGYNSNQPQHF.

This clonotype appeared many times. The chain uses TRBV20-1 and TRBJ2-3; D ambiguous. CDR1 and CDR2 (germline): DFQATT, SNEGSKA (reference sequence). V gave up 6 bases and J gave up 0 bases, with 13 bases separating them. This CDR3 has 14 amino acids. In DNA, the CDR3 is TGCAGTGCCCCGGACCACTTTAGCACAGATACGCAGTATTTT. It codes for CSAPDHFSTDTQYF.

This clonotype has a count of ten or more. The chain recombines TRBV19 with TRBJ1-3; 7 bases align to TRBD1. The CDR3 totals 17 residues. Trimming took 1 base from V and 1 from J; bases not matched to a gene: 7. Germline V lookup: CDR1 LNHDA, CDR2 SQIVND (reference sequence). The CDR3 DNA is TGTGCCAGTAGTATAGTCCTCAGGACAGGTTCTGGAAACACCATATATTTT. It is translated as CASSIVLRTGSGNTIYF.

The V and J genes are TRBV6-5 and TRBJ1-5, with D perhaps TRBD1 (5 bases). Germline V gene lookup returns CDR1 MNHEY and CDR2 SVGAGI. This CDR3 is 14 amino acids long. V was shortened by 5 bases and J by 2 bases, with 10 bases between the two germline ends. DNA for the CDR3: TGTGCCAGCAGTCAACAGGACGGCAATCAGCCCCAGCATTTT. It specifies CASSQQDGNQPQHF.

The table lists this clonotype with many counts. The gene calls are TRBV19 and TRBJ2-1, with a possible D match to TRBD2 (5 bases). V was pared by 6 bases and J by 2 bases, with 14 bases between. Germline CDR1 is LNHDA and CDR2 is SQIVND (reference sequence). This CDR3 comprises 15 residues. CDR3 nucleotide sequence: TGTGCCAGTAGCCAACAGCGGCCCACCTACAATGAGCAGTTCTTC. Amino acid sequence: CASSQQRPTYNEQFF.

This clonotype has just a few counts. The chain employs TRBV28 and TRBJ2-1; D possibly corresponds to TRBD2 (6 bases). V gave up 6 bases and J gave up 0 bases, with 12 bases separating them. The CDR3 has 15 amino acids. Germline V CDR1 and CDR2: MDHEN, SYDVKM. CDR3: CASRLLGSSYNEQFF. In DNA, the CDR3 is TGTGCCAGCAGGCTACTCGGGAGCTCCTACAATGAGCAGTTCTTC.

This clonotype was seen many times. The chain carries TRBV2 and TRBJ2-7, with a weak D call TRBD1 (6 bases). CDR3 length equals 14 residues. Trimming left V 4 bases short and J 0 bases short, with 10 bases between. Looked up from germline, CDR1 is SNHLY and CDR2 is FYNNEI. The CDR3, as DNA: TGTGCCAGCAGTGCGGACAGCATCTCCTACGAGCAGTACTTC. It encodes CASSADSISYEQYF.

This clonotype has a handful of counts. The CDR3 region has the DNA TGTGCCAGCCCCAGGGACTACGAGAACCACGAGCAGTACTTC. Its translation: CASPRDYENHEQYF. This chain uses TRBV6-1 with TRBJ2-7; 7 bases are shared with TRBD2. Germline loops: CDR1 MNHNS, CDR2 SASEGT. Trimming at V came to 8 bases and at J to 5 bases, leaving 12 bases not matched to a gene. The CDR3 spans 14 residues.

Many counts were recorded for this clonotype. J is TRBJ2-7 and V is TRBV5-1, with D possibly TRBD2 on 6 matching bases. There are 14 residues in the CDR3. V gave up 0 bases and J gave up 1 base, with 8 bases separating them. CDR1 SGHRS and CDR2 YFSETQ come from the germline V gene. The CDR3 region has the DNA TGCGCCAGCAGCTTGGGCGGGAAATCCTACGAGCAGTACTTC. This encodes CASSLGGKSYEQYF. The full variable domain, rest sourced from reference TRBV5-1 and TRBJ2-7, is KAGVTQTPRYLIKTRGQQVTLSCSPISGHRSVSWYQQTPGQGLQFLFEYFSETQRNKGNFPGRFSGRQFSNSRSEMNVSTLELGDSALYLCASSLGGKSYEQYFGPGTRLTVT.

In this sample, this clonotype turned up a few times. The rearrangement joins TRBV28 to TRBJ2-3; D not resolved. From germline, CDR1 is MDHEN and CDR2 SYDVKM. Trimming cost V 6 bases and J 2 bases, with 9 bases left between them. The CDR3 has 13 amino acids. Here the CDR3 DNA reads TGTGCCAGCAGAAGGCCCTCCACAGATACGCAGTATTTT. Translation gives CASRRPSTDTQYF.

The V gene is TRBV10-1, the J gene TRBJ1-1; no firm D call. Germline values: CDR1 WNHNN, CDR2 SYGVQD (reference sequence). The V end was cut by 10 bases, the J end by 5 bases, with 23 bases between. The CDR3 is 15 residues long. Written as DNA, the CDR3 is TGCGCCACCACGAGCGAACCGGGGAGGAAGACTGAAGCTTTCTTT. Translating gives CATTSEPGRKTEAFF.

On this clonotype: Given the absence of the conserved phenylalanine or tryptophan at the CDR3 end, a read error is likely. This chain links TRBV4-1 with TRBJ2-3; 9 bases line up with TRBD1. The germline V gene has CDR1 MGHRA and CDR2 YSYEKL. The CDR3 has 15 residues. V dropped 10 bases and J dropped 2; count of bases not matched to a gene: 10. The CDR3 bases are TGCGCCACTCAACTGGACAGGGGCCACACAGATACGCAGTATCTT. As protein: CATQLDRGHTDTQYL.

This clonotype was seen a few times. The CDR3 does not end in the conserved phenylalanine or tryptophan, so this is likely a read error. The chain joins TRBV30 to TRBJ2-7; perhaps TRBD1 as D (6 bases). V lost 6 bases and J lost 0, with 9 bases in between. The CDR3 is 12 residues long. Per germline, CDR1 GTSNPN and CDR2 SVGIG (reference sequence). CDR3: CACTDSSYEQYS. CDR3 nucleotides: TGTGCCTGTACGGACAGCTCCTACGAGCAGTACTCC.

This clonotype was observed a handful of times. The J gene is TRBJ1-3, the V gene TRBV28; D ambiguous. CDR1 is MDHEN, CDR2 SYDVKM, per germline. The germline V and J ends were trimmed by 4 bases and 2 bases, with 9 bases remaining between them. The CDR3 is 14 residues long. The CDR3 DNA reads as TGTGCCAGCAGTTCCACCCGCACTGGAAACACCATATATTTT. As protein: CASSSTRTGNTIYF.

This clonotype was counted many times. The V and J genes are TRBV24-1 and TRBJ2-5; D unclear. Per the germline V gene, CDR1 is KGHDR and CDR2 is SFDVKD. The CDR3 contains 12 residues. V was clipped by 7 bases and J by 9 bases, with 14 bases between them. CDR3 sequence (DNA): TGTGCCACCAGCGACCCTAATGGGGCCCAGTACTTC. Translating it yields CATSDPNGAQYF.

Ten or more counts support this clonotype. The V and J genes are TRBV6-5 and TRBJ2-7; 7 positions agree with TRBD2. CDR3 size: 14 residues. V trimming: 6 bases; J trimming: 2 bases; junction bases outside the gene matches: 7. From germline, CDR1 is MNHEY and CDR2 SVGAGI. This CDR3 is CASSPGLGTYEQYF. The CDR3 nucleotides read TGTGCCAGCAGCCCCGGACTAGGAACCTACGAGCAGTACTTC.

Concerning this clonotype: This sequence may be a read error, since a much larger clone differs from it by one base. The J gene is TRBJ1-6, the V gene TRBV6-6, with D hard to call. The CDR3 is made up of 15 amino acids. Trimming removed 5 bases from V and 10 bases from J, with 18 bases in between. Germline lookup yields CDR1 MNHNY and CDR2 SVGAGI (reference sequence). This CDR3 reads CASSHGAGGGSPLHF. The DNA of the CDR3 is TGTGCCAGCAGTCACGGTGCTGGCGGCGGCTCACCCCTCCACTTT.

This clonotype has just a few counts. V usage is TRBV3-1 and J usage is TRBJ2-2; 8 bases match TRBD2. CDR1 is LGHDT, CDR2 YNNKEL, per germline (reference sequence). The CDR3 totals 18 residues. The ends lost 2 bases at V and 1 base at J; junction bases unmatched: 9. In DNA form, the CDR3 reads TGTGCCAGCAGCCAACACGTAGCGGGGCCCTTGAACACCGGGGAGCTGTTTTTT. Translated, it gives CASSQHVAGPLNTGELFF.

Many counts were recorded for this clonotype. V and J are TRBV13 and TRBJ1-6; D unclear. Trimming shortened V by 2 bases and J by 9 bases, and 8 bases separated the two germline ends. This CDR3 spans 13 amino acids. Germline lookup yields CDR1 PRHDT and CDR2 FYEKMQ (reference sequence). In DNA form, the CDR3 reads TGTGCCAGCAGCTTACGGCAGTTTTCACCCCTCCACTTT. This encodes CASSLRQFSPLHF.

This clonotype came up many times. CDR3 residues: CSARDRESSTGELFF. CDR3 in DNA: TGCAGTGCCCGGGACAGGGAATCGAGCACCGGGGAGCTGTTTTTT. The rearrangement links TRBV20-1 to TRBJ2-2; 9 positions agree with TRBD1. The CDR3 runs 15 residues. After removal of 6 bases from V and 4 bases from J, the junction contained 9 bases not matched to a gene. CDR1 is DFQATT and CDR2 is SNEGSKA in the germline V gene (reference sequence).

This clonotype was observed many times. The chain is built from TRBV9 and TRBJ1-2, with 7 nucleotides matching TRBD1. J was trimmed by 4 bases and V by 3 bases; bases with no gene match: 6. The CDR3 loop spans 14 amino acids. CDR1 SGDLS and CDR2 YYNGEE come from the germline V gene. The CDR3 DNA follows: TGTGCCAGCAGCGACCGACAGGGACCCTATGGCTACACCTTC. It encodes CASSDRQGPYGYTF.

This clonotype was seen many times. The chain links TRBV12-3 or TRBV12-4 to TRBJ2-7; D is perhaps TRBD2 (5 bases). The CDR3 consists of 13 residues. V lost 7 bases to trimming and J lost 7 bases, with 17 bases between them. The CDR3, as DNA: TGTGCCAGCACCGGAGGTCGGGCGCAAGAGCAGTACTTC. It translates to CASTGGRAQEQYF.